This T cell receptor (beta chain) was recorded in a study of blood T cell repertoires in COVID-19. The CDR3 is 13 residues long. CDR1 and CDR2 from the germline V gene are LNHDA and SQIVND (reference sequence). Trimming left V 4 bases short and J 6 bases short, with 10 bases between. Repertoires were generated with immunoSEQ multiplex PCR, while TCRdb's copy carries only in-frame clones and drops some. The sample has 200,000 to 250,000 clones; approximately 80% are singletons. The receptor comes from a man aged 25 to 40 with acute COVID-19. The chain has TRBV19 and TRBJ2-4; D possibly corresponds to TRBD1 (6 bases). Sequenced: PBMCs or T cells enriched from blood (not recorded which). CDR3: CASSNQGTNIQYF. For the CDR3, the DNA is TGTGCCAGTAGTAACCAGGGGACAAACATTCAGTACTTC. The entire variable domain, with the rest obtained from reference TRBV19 and TRBJ2-4, is as follows: DGGITQSPKYLFRKEGQNVTLSCEQNLNHDAMYWYRQDPGQGLRLIYYSQIVNDFQKGDIAEGYSVSREKKESFPLTVTSAQKNPTAFYLCASSNQGTNIQYFGAGTRLSVL.